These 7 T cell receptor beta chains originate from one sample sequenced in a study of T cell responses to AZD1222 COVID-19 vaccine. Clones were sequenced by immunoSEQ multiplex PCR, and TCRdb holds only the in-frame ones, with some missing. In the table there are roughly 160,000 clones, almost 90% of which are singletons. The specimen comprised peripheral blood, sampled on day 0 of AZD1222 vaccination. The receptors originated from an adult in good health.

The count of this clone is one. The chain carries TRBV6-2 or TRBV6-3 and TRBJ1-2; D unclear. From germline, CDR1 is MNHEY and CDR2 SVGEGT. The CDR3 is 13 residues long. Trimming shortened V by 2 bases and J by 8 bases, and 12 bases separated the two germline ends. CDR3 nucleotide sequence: TGTGCCAGCAGTTACGACGGCTGGCAGGGCTACACCTTC. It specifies CASSYDGWQGYTF.

The CDR3: CASSLGFRGGRDTEAFF. The CDR3 nucleotides read TGCGCCAGCAGCTTGGGATTTCGGGGGGGACGAGACACTGAAGCTTTCTTT. This chain uses TRBV5-1 with TRBJ1-1, with a weak D call TRBD1 (5 bases). V shed 0 bases and J shed 3 bases, with 18 bases lying between them. CDR1 is SGHRS, CDR2 YFSETQ, per germline. This CDR3 spans 17 amino acids.

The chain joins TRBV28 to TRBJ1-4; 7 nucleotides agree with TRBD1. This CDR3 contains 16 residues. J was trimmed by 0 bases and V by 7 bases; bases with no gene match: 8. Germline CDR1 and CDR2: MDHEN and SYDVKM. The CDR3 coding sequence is TGTGCCAGCATCAAAGGGGGCCTAACAACTAATGAAAAACTGTTTTTT. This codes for CASIKGGLTTNEKLFF.

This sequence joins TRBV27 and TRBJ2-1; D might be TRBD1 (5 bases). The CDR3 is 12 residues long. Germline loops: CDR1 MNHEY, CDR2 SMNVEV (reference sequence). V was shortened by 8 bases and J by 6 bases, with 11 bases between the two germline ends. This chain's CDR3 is CASSPGFNEQFF. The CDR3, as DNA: TGTGCCAGCTCCCCAGGGTTCAATGAGCAGTTCTTC.

CDR3 DNA: TGCGCCAGCAGCCCGGGGCGGATCCCAGCAACTAATGAAAAACTGTTTTTT. Translating gives CASSPGRIPATNEKLFF. This rearrangement joins TRBV5-1 to TRBJ1-4; perhaps TRBD1 as D (5 bases). V lost 4 bases and J lost 0, with 16 bases in between. The CDR3 runs 17 residues. Germline CDR1 SGHRS, CDR2 YFSETQ.

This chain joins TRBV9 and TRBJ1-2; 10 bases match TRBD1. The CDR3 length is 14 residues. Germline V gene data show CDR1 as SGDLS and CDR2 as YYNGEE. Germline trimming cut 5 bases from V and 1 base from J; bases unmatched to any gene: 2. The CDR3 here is CASRGTGVNYGYTF. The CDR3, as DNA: TGTGCCAGCAGAGGGACAGGGGTTAACTATGGCTACACCTTC. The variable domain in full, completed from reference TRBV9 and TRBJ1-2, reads DSGVTQTPKHLITATGQRVTLRCSPRSGDLSVYWYQQSLDQGLQFLIQYYNGEERAKGNILERFSAQQFPDLHSELNLSSLELGDSALYFCASRGTGVNYGYTFGSGTRLTVV.

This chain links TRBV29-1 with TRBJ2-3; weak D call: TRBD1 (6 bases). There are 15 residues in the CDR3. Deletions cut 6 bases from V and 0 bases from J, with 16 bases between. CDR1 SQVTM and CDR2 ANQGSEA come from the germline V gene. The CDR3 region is CSVESLRGSTDTQYF. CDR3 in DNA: TGCAGCGTCGAGTCGCTCAGGGGAAGCACAGATACGCAGTATTTT.